Following are 7 T cell receptor beta chains from one sample sequenced in a study of cytomegalovirus exposure and HLA in healthy donors. Vbeta (60) and Jbeta (13) primers were used in the PCR. The repertoire was sequenced with immunoSEQ multiplex PCR; TCRdb's copy has only in-frame clones and lacks some. The data contain 200,000 or so clones, 76% of them singletons. Source material: PBMCs. These receptors were collected from a man in his late teens or twenties in good health and CMV-seronegative.

This chain links TRBV6-4 with TRBJ2-1; a weak D match, TRBD1 (6 bases). Germline V CDR1 and CDR2: MRHNA, SNTAGT. V lost 0 bases and J 7 bases, leaving 19 bases between the germline ends. This CDR3 has 17 amino acids. CDR3 loop: CASSDSMSVTGRNEQFF. The CDR3 coding sequence is TGTGCCAGCAGTGACTCGATGAGTGTGACAGGAAGGAATGAGCAGTTCTTC.

The gene calls are TRBV6-1 and TRBJ1-1, with D unresolved. CDR3 length: 17 residues. Germline assignment: CDR1 MNHNS and CDR2 SASEGT. Trimming stripped 4 bases from V and 0 bases from J, with 18 bases between. CDR3 protein: CASSVFSGGRLNTEAFF. The CDR3 region has the DNA TGTGCCAGCAGTGTATTCTCCGGAGGGAGGCTGAACACTGAAGCTTTCTTT.

This clone was counted once. The chain carries TRBV30 and TRBJ2-1, with a weak D call TRBD2 (5 bases). Germline loops: CDR1 GTSNPN, CDR2 SVGIG (reference sequence). The CDR3 is 19 amino acids. Between the trimmed V and J ends, which lost 1 base and 0 bases, there was a span of 22 bases. The CDR3 nucleotides read TGTGCCTGGAGTGGAGGAGGTGGGAACAGCACGAACTCCTACAATGAGCAGTTCTTC. This encodes CAWSGGGGNSTNSYNEQFF.

The table lists this clone with a few counts. This rearrangement joins TRBV5-1 to TRBJ2-1; 10 positions agree with TRBD2. Losses at the gene ends were 0 bases for V and 7 bases for J; bases not matched to a gene: 4. The CDR3 is 15 amino acids. Germline V gene sequence: CDR1 SGHRS, CDR2 YFSETQ. This chain's CDR3 is CASSLGLAGKNEQFF. Here the CDR3 DNA reads TGCGCCAGCAGCTTGGGACTAGCGGGTAAAAATGAGCAGTTCTTC.

The chain couples TRBV30 to TRBJ2-2; a possible D gene is TRBD1 (6 bases). The germline gives CDR1 GTSNPN, CDR2 SVGIG (reference sequence). V lost 4 bases and J lost 6, with 21 bases in between. This CDR3 has 16 residues. This CDR3 is CAWTLGAGVLPGELFF. In nucleotides, the CDR3 is TGTGCCTGGACGCTAGGGGCAGGGGTCTTGCCCGGGGAGCTGTTTTTT.

The gene calls are TRBV28 and TRBJ2-6, with D hard to call. The germline V gene encodes CDR1 MDHEN and CDR2 SYDVKM. The CDR3 is made up of 12 amino acids. With 6 bases removed from V and 3 bases from J, the gap between germline ends came to 3 bases. The CDR3 DNA reads TGTGCCAGCAGCGTTGGGGCCAACGTCCTGACTTTC. It encodes CASSVGANVLTF.

The gene calls are TRBV2 and TRBJ2-1, with 9 bases lining up with TRBD1. The J segment lost 6 bases and the V segment lost 3 bases, leaving 3 bases of the junction unmatched. CDR1 and CDR2 from the germline V gene are SNHLY and FYNNEI. The CDR3 is made up of 14 amino acids. The CDR3 region is CASSEGQGSNEQFF. The CDR3 region has the DNA TGTGCCAGCAGTGAGGGACAGGGAAGCAATGAGCAGTTCTTC.